This T cell receptor (beta chain) emerged from a study of cytomegalovirus exposure and HLA in healthy donors. PCR primers comprised 60 Vbeta and 13 Jbeta primers. Profiling relied on immunoSEQ multiplex PCR, and the TCRdb table lists in-frame clones only, not all of them. The sample consists of 35,000 to 40,000 clones, about 53% of them appearing once. CDR1 and CDR2 (germline): LNHDA, SQIVND (reference sequence). Losses at the gene ends were 5 bases for V and 7 bases for J; bases not matched to a gene: 11. CDR3 length: 15 residues. The specimen sequenced was PBMCs. The chain links TRBV19 to TRBJ2-5; 9 positions agree with TRBD1. This TCR was sampled from a woman aged 40 to 50 in good health and CMV-seropositive. CDR3 loop: CASSSKGTGLSTQYF. The CDR3, as DNA: TGTGCCAGTAGTTCTAAGGGGACAGGGCTCTCGACCCAGTACTTC.